These 16 T cell receptor beta chains came from one sample sequenced in a study of T cell responses to AZD1222 COVID-19 vaccine. The data were produced by immunoSEQ multiplex PCR, yet TCRdb's version contains in-frame clones alone and is incomplete. The table shows more than 80,000 clones, with 85% to 90% occurring only once. The input for sequencing was peripheral blood, taken 28 days after the second AZD1222 dose. The receptor set was obtained from an adult who received the AZD1222 COVID-19 vaccine.

The chain has TRBV5-1 and TRBJ2-5; 8 nucleotides line up with TRBD2. The J segment lost 2 bases and the V segment lost 4 bases, leaving 10 bases of the junction unmatched. The CDR3 is made up of 16 amino acids. Looked up from germline, CDR1 is SGHRS and CDR2 is YFSETQ. The CDR3, as DNA: TGCGCCAGCAGCCCCGGAGGCGGGGGGCGACAAGAGACCCAGTACTTC. Translation gives CASSPGGGGRQETQYF.

This clone was seen a single time. The chain has TRBV11-3 and TRBJ2-5, with TRBD2 identical over 7 bases. This CDR3 is built from 14 residues. The germline CDR1 and CDR2 sequences are SGHNT and YENEEA. J lost 2 bases, V lost 3 bases, and 3 bases had no gene match. As DNA, the CDR3 is TGTGCCAGCAGCTTTGGGGGGGAACAAGAGACCCAGTACTTC. The encoded protein is CASSFGGEQETQYF.

The chain links TRBV27 to TRBJ1-4; D unresolved. The V end was cut by 2 bases, the J end by 4 bases, with 5 bases between. The germline CDR1 and CDR2 sequences are MNHEY and SMNVEV (reference sequence). This CDR3 has 13 amino acids. The CDR3 sequence is CASSLRVNEKLFF. The CDR3 DNA reads as TGTGCCAGCAGTTTACGGGTTAATGAAAAACTGTTTTTT.

The chain recombines TRBV7-9 with TRBJ1-4; possibly TRBD1 for D (5 bases). V was cut by 4 bases and J by 3 bases, with 15 bases left in between. The CDR3 consists of 16 residues. CDR1 is SEHNR and CDR2 is FQNEAQ in the germline V gene (reference sequence). CDR3 sequence: CASSSRGVEANEKLFF. The DNA for the CDR3 is TGTGCCAGCAGCTCCCGGGGGGTGGAGGCTAATGAAAAACTGTTTTTT.

Concerning this clone itself: This sample also contains other DNA sequences that code for the same CDR3. This chain connects TRBV5-1 to TRBJ1-5, with 7 bases lining up with TRBD1. CDR1 and CDR2 (germline): SGHRS, YFSETQ. The length of the CDR3 is 14 residues. V trimming: 0 bases; J trimming: 7 bases; junction bases outside the gene matches: 4. The CDR3 DNA is TGCGCCAGCAGCTTGGGGCAGGGGGACCAGCCCCAGCATTTT. It specifies CASSLGQGDQPQHF.

J is TRBJ2-7 and V is TRBV7-8; D not certain. V dropped 1 base and J dropped 3 bases, with 10 bases sitting between them. This CDR3 is built from 14 residues. Germline V lookup: CDR1 SGHVS, CDR2 FQNEAQ. CDR3 loop: CASSLDGFRYEQYF. CDR3 nucleotide sequence: TGTGCCAGCAGCTTAGATGGGTTCCGCTACGAGCAGTACTTC.

V usage is TRBV10-2 and J usage is TRBJ1-1; TRBD1 aligns across 10 bases. The CDR3 has 21 residues. J lost 4 bases, V lost 3 bases, and 23 bases had no gene match. The germline gives CDR1 WSHSY, CDR2 SAAADI. CDR3 amino acids: CASSDPAEVRQGAVWVTEAFF. CDR3 DNA: TGCGCCAGCAGTGACCCGGCCGAAGTAAGACAGGGGGCGGTCTGGGTCACTGAAGCTTTCTTT.

V and J are TRBV30 and TRBJ2-7, with TRBD2 matching 7 bases. The V and J ends lost 0 bases and 2 bases, in that order; junction bases with no gene match: 13. The CDR3 runs to 17 residues. CDR1 and CDR2 from the germline V gene are GTSNPN and SVGIG (reference sequence). The CDR3 bases are TGTGCCTGGAGTGTCCCTACCCGGACTAGGTTTACCTACGAGCAGTACTTC. Encoded protein: CAWSVPTRTRFTYEQYF.

The genes are TRBV7-3 and TRBJ2-5; D call uncertain. Between the trimmed V and J ends, which lost 0 bases and 4 bases, there was a span of 9 bases. The length of the CDR3 is 14 residues. Germline values: CDR1 SGHTA, CDR2 FQGTGA. CDR3 amino acids: CASSLTSASETQYF. In nucleotides, the CDR3 is TGTGCCAGCAGCTTAACCTCCGCCTCAGAGACCCAGTACTTC.

The sample holds one count of this clone. V gene TRBV9 combines with J gene TRBJ1-3; 7 bases are shared with TRBD1. Germline CDR1 and CDR2: SGDLS and YYNGEE. V shed 4 bases and J 1 base; nucleotides not matched to a gene: 2. The CDR3 has 14 amino acids. The CDR3 DNA is TGTGCCAGCAGCCCAGGGGGGTCTGGAAACACCATATATTTT. Protein: CASSPGGSGNTIYF.

Notes on this clone: At one end the junction does not follow the germline gene, possibly because of a read error. The V gene is TRBV7-7, the J gene TRBJ2-7, with D unresolved. This CDR3 contains 13 residues. The germline CDR1 and CDR2 sequences are SSHAT and FNYEAQ (reference sequence). The CDR3: CASSLEWGYEQYF. The CDR3 nucleotides read TGTGCTAGCAGCTTAGAGTGGGGCTACGAGCAGTACTTC.

This chain connects TRBV7-2 to TRBJ1-1; D gene ambiguous. Per germline, CDR1 SGHTA and CDR2 FQGNSA. The CDR3 contains 13 residues. V lost 5 bases and J lost 1, with 8 bases in between. CDR3 in amino acids: CASSDSWNTEAFF. The DNA of the CDR3 is TGTGCCAGCAGCGATTCCTGGAACACTGAAGCTTTCTTT.

CDR3 in amino acids: CASSTPPAPSDEQYF. The CDR3, as DNA: TGTGCCAGCAGTACCCCCCCCGCGCCATCGGACGAGCAGTACTTC. The J gene is TRBJ2-7, the V gene TRBV6-5; D uncertain. The germline V gene encodes CDR1 MNHEY and CDR2 SVGAGI. V was shortened by 5 bases and J by 5 bases, with 19 bases between the two germline ends. This CDR3 region has 15 residues.

The chain links TRBV27 to TRBJ1-1; D gene unclear. This CDR3 has 13 amino acids. Trimming left V 3 bases short and J 7 bases short, with 12 bases between. Germline V gene sequence: CDR1 MNHEY, CDR2 SMNVEV (reference sequence). Written as DNA, the CDR3 is TGTGCCAGCAGTTTCGGCCTACGATTTGAAGCTTTCTTT. Its translation: CASSFGLRFEAFF.

For the CDR3, the DNA is TGTGCCAGCACCAATCCCGGGAACAATGAGCAGTTCTTC. This sequence encodes CASTNPGNNEQFF. The chain couples TRBV6-5 to TRBJ2-1; D perhaps matches TRBD2 (5 bases). V lost 7 bases to trimming and J lost 5 bases, with 12 bases between them. CDR3 length equals 13 residues. Germline V lookup: CDR1 MNHEY, CDR2 SVGAGI.

The chain has TRBV14 and TRBJ1-5; D not certain. CDR3 length equals 16 residues. The ends were cut back, 4 bases at V and 0 bases at J, with 13 bases in the middle. Germline V gene data show CDR1 as SGHDN and CDR2 as FVKESK. The CDR3 here is CASSPGQRYSNQPQHF. The CDR3 DNA sequence: TGTGCCAGCAGCCCTGGTCAGAGGTATAGCAATCAGCCCCAGCATTTT.